Below are 31 T cell receptor beta chains sequenced from a single sample in a study of blood T cell repertoires in COVID-19. Measured with immunoSEQ multiplex PCR; TCRdb has only the in-frame clones, and not every one. The sample yields fewer than 250,000 clones, about 80% seen once. Specimen: peripheral blood. The receptors shown here come from a man between 60 and 70 years old with acute or convalescent COVID-19.

In this sample, this clone turned up once. V usage is TRBV7-9 and J usage is TRBJ2-2; D gene unclear. Germline lookup yields CDR1 SEHNR and CDR2 FQNEAQ (reference sequence). Trimming stripped 1 base from V and 9 bases from J, with 15 bases between. This CDR3 is 15 amino acids long. The CDR3 DNA reads as TGTGCCAGCAGCTTAGGGCGGAGCGTGATGCGGGAGCTGTTTTTT. Its translation: CASSLGRSVMRELFF.

This clone came up a few times. V usage is TRBV9 and J usage is TRBJ2-3; TRBD2 aligns across 9 bases. V lost 4 bases to trimming and J lost 0 bases; unmatched junction nucleotides: 6. Germline V gene data show CDR1 as SGDLS and CDR2 as YYNGEE. The CDR3 runs 16 residues. The CDR3 DNA follows: TGTGCCAGCAGCCAGACTAGCGGCCATAGCACAGATACGCAGTATTTT. It yields the protein CASSQTSGHSTDTQYF.

This clone occurred many times. In DNA, the CDR3 is TGTGCCAGCAGCCAAGCCAGGGTCTATGGCTACACCTTC. Encoded protein: CASSQARVYGYTF. This chain joins TRBV3-1 (or the pseudogene TRBV3-2) and TRBJ1-2; perhaps TRBD1 as D (5 bases). V was shortened by 1 base and J by 4 bases, with 7 bases between the two germline ends. The CDR3 spans 13 residues. CDR1 is LGHDT and CDR2 is YNNKEL in the germline V gene (reference sequence).

This clone was counted a few times. The rearrangement links TRBV19 to TRBJ2-7; 7 positions agree with TRBD1. Per germline, CDR1 LNHDA and CDR2 SQIVND (reference sequence). This CDR3 contains 16 residues. V lost 5 bases, J lost 0 bases, and 10 bases stayed unmatched. The CDR3 DNA reads as TGTGCCAGTAGTGGGGGCAGACAGGGCAGCTCCTACGAGCAGTACTTC. This codes for CASSGGRQGSSYEQYF.

The rearrangement links TRBV30 to TRBJ1-5; 7 nucleotides line up with TRBD1. The junction had 14 bases not matched to a gene; V was cut back by 3 bases and J by 3 bases. CDR3 size: 17 residues. Germline CDR1 GTSNPN, CDR2 SVGIG (reference sequence). The CDR3 is CAWSWGGGQLYNQPQHF. Here the CDR3 DNA reads TGTGCCTGGAGCTGGGGTGGGGGACAGCTTTACAATCAGCCCCAGCATTTT.

The chain uses TRBV7-9 and TRBJ2-5, with D possibly TRBD2 on 6 matching bases. V lost 0 bases and J lost 5, with 10 bases in between. The CDR3 totals 14 residues. The V gene's germline CDR1 is SEHNR and CDR2 FQNEAQ (reference sequence). The DNA of the CDR3 is TGTGCCAGCAGCTTAGCTGGAGGGCCTGAGACCCAGTACTTC. Its protein product is CASSLAGGPETQYF.

V gene TRBV6-5 combines with J gene TRBJ1-2; 11 nucleotides match TRBD1. J lost 6 bases, V lost 6 bases, and 6 bases had no gene match. Germline CDR1 and CDR2: MNHEY and SVGAGI. The CDR3 contains 14 residues. The CDR3 protein is CASRGQGASDGYTF. The CDR3 DNA follows: TGTGCCAGCAGAGGACAGGGGGCTTCGGATGGCTACACCTTC.

The chain employs TRBV5-4 and TRBJ1-1; TRBD1 might be the D (5 bases). Germline assignment: CDR1 SGHNT and CDR2 YYREEE (reference sequence). CDR3 length equals 15 residues. The germline V and J ends were trimmed by 1 base and 0 bases, with 10 bases remaining between them. The CDR3 spells CASSLSAGVNTEAFF. CDR3 sequence (DNA): TGTGCCAGCAGCTTGAGTGCGGGGGTGAACACTGAAGCTTTCTTT.

In this sample, this clone turned up once. V gene TRBV4-1 combines with J gene TRBJ2-2; maybe TRBD2 (6 bases). There are 14 residues in the CDR3. V shed 6 bases and J shed 7 bases, with 15 bases lying between them. Germline values: CDR1 MGHRA, CDR2 YSYEKL. CDR3 DNA: TGCGCCAGCAGGGAACCCGGGAGAGGCGGGGAGCTGTTTTTT. Translation gives CASREPGRGGELFF.

V is TRBV9 and J is TRBJ1-2; maybe TRBD1 (5 bases). The ends were cut back, 0 bases at V and 5 bases at J, with 17 bases in the middle. Germline assignment: CDR1 SGDLS and CDR2 YYNGEE. CDR3 length: 16 amino acids. The CDR3 sequence is CASSVAQPGGLYGYTF. CDR3 coding DNA: TGTGCCAGCAGCGTAGCACAGCCCGGGGGTCTATATGGCTACACCTTC.

In this sample, this clone turned up a few times. The chain has TRBV3-1 (or the pseudogene TRBV3-2) and TRBJ1-2, with D possibly TRBD1 on 5 matching bases. Germline CDR1 LGHDT, CDR2 YNNKEL (reference sequence). V was shortened by 1 base and J by 7 bases, with 7 bases between the two germline ends. The CDR3 runs to 12 residues. CDR3 DNA sequence: TGTGCCAGCAGCCAAGGGGGCACTGGCTACACCTTC. As protein: CASSQGGTGYTF.

The V call is TRBV15, the J call TRBJ2-3; tentatively, D is TRBD2 (7 bases). Per the germline V gene, CDR1 is LNHNV and CDR2 is YYDKDF (reference sequence). The CDR3 is made up of 17 amino acids. V lost 0 bases and J lost 4, with 17 bases in between. CDR3 DNA: TGTGCCACCAGCAGAGATCGGCAGGGGAGGGGGGCAGATACGCAGTATTTT. This sequence encodes CATSRDRQGRGADTQYF.

The rearrangement links TRBV7-9 to TRBJ2-1; possibly TRBD2 for D (6 bases). The CDR3 contains 13 residues. Trimming shortened V by 1 base and J by 15 bases, and 16 bases separated the two germline ends. The germline gives CDR1 SEHNR, CDR2 FQNEAQ (reference sequence). CDR3 protein: CASSLDVGGGWFF. CDR3 in DNA: TGTGCCAGCAGCTTAGATGTGGGGGGTGGGTGGTTCTTC.

This chain links TRBV6-2 or TRBV6-3 with TRBJ2-5; 11 nucleotides match TRBD2. Germline CDR1 is MNHEY and CDR2 is SVGEGT. The CDR3 has 17 residues. Germline trimming cut 0 bases from V and 3 bases from J; bases unmatched to any gene: 6. CDR3 region: CASSYSRLAGTKETQYF. In DNA, the CDR3 is TGTGCCAGCAGTTACTCACGACTAGCGGGGACCAAAGAGACCCAGTACTTC.

The J gene is TRBJ2-3, the V gene TRBV28, with 9 nucleotides matching TRBD2. Germline V gene sequence: CDR1 MDHEN, CDR2 SYDVKM. Unmatched junction bases numbered 10, after V lost 4 bases and J lost 2 bases. The length of the CDR3 is 17 residues. The CDR3 DNA sequence: TGTGCCAGCAGTTCCCTTCGGGGCGGGGGGGTCACAGATACGCAGTATTTT. It is translated as CASSSLRGGGVTDTQYF. The variable domain in full, with the rest retrieved from reference TRBV28 and TRBJ2-3, is DVKVTQSSRYLVKRTGEKVFLECVQDMDHENMFWYRQDPGLGLRLIYFSYDVKMKEKGDIPEGYSVSREKKERFSLILESASTNQTSMYLCASSSLRGGGVTDTQYFGPGTRLTVL.

The chain uses TRBV18 and TRBJ1-3, with a possible D match to TRBD1 (6 bases). The V gene's germline CDR1 is KGHSH and CDR2 LQKENI. With 8 bases removed from V and 8 bases from J, the gap between germline ends came to 16 bases. The CDR3 contains 13 residues. This CDR3 is CASRQGQVDTIYF. In nucleotides, the CDR3 is TGTGCCAGCAGGCAGGGGCAGGTGGACACCATATATTTT.

The chain joins TRBV6-2 or TRBV6-3 to TRBJ2-1, with 8 nucleotides matching TRBD2. CDR3 length: 11 amino acids. Germline assignment: CDR1 MNHEY and CDR2 SVGEGT. J was trimmed by 15 bases and V by 6 bases; bases with no gene match: 7. Here the CDR3 reads CASSPGLVAFF. The CDR3 bases are TGTGCCAGCAGCCCGGGACTAGTGGCGTTCTTC.

This chain joins TRBV10-3 and TRBJ1-1, with 8 bases aligning to TRBD1. The CDR3 covers 15 residues. Germline CDR1 ENHRY, CDR2 SYGVKD. With V trimmed by 2 bases and J by 4 bases, 6 bases remained unmatched. Here the CDR3 reads CAISETGQGSTEAFF. The DNA for the CDR3 is TGTGCCATCAGTGAGACCGGACAGGGAAGCACTGAAGCTTTCTTT.

This chain joins TRBV25-1 and TRBJ1-2, with D unclear. This CDR3 is built from 13 residues. The V end was cut by 2 bases, the J end by 4 bases, with 8 bases between. The germline gives CDR1 MGHDK, CDR2 SYGVNS. CDR3 in DNA: TGTGCCAGCAGTGAACTTTCCGTCTATGGCTACACCTTC. It translates to CASSELSVYGYTF.

V is TRBV4-3 and J is TRBJ1-4, with D tentatively TRBD1 (5 bases). CDR1 is LGHNA, CDR2 YSLEER, per germline. Trimming pared 6 bases from V and 0 bases from J, leaving 20 bases between. This CDR3 has 18 amino acids. The CDR3 region is CASSRKTAKRATNEKLFF. CDR3 bases: TGCGCCAGCAGTCGTAAGACAGCCAAAAGGGCAACTAATGAAAAACTGTTTTTT.

The chain joins TRBV20-1 to TRBJ2-1; 14 nucleotides align to TRBD2. This CDR3 spans 15 amino acids. Germline-derived CDR1 and CDR2 are DFQATT and SNEGSKA (reference sequence). V gave up 6 bases and J gave up 5 bases; unmatched junction bases: 6. The DNA of the CDR3 is TGCAGTGCCAGTCGACTAGCGGGAGGGGACAATGAGCAGTTCTTC. Its protein product is CSASRLAGGDNEQFF.

The V and J genes are TRBV25-1 and TRBJ1-4; 10 nucleotides match TRBD1. CDR1 and CDR2 from the germline V gene are MGHDK and SYGVNS. The CDR3 sequence is 16 residues long. V was pared by 3 bases and J by 4 bases, with 5 bases of the junction left unmatched. The CDR3 loop is CASSEDRTGGNEKLFF. The DNA of the CDR3 is TGTGCCAGCAGTGAGGACCGGACAGGGGGTAATGAAAAACTGTTTTTT. Using reference TRBV25-1 and TRBJ1-4 for the parts outside the CDR3, the full variable domain is EADIYQTPRYLVIGTGKKITLECSQTMGHDKMYWYQQDPGMELHLIHYSYGVNSTEKGDLSSESTVSRIRTEHFPLTLESARPSHTSQYLCASSEDRTGGNEKLFFGSGTQLSVL.

The rearrangement links TRBV6-5 to TRBJ1-1, with D perhaps matching TRBD1 (5 bases). CDR3 length equals 15 residues. Germline CDR1 is MNHEY and CDR2 is SVGAGI. V lost 2 bases, J lost 0 bases, and 10 bases lay in between. The DNA of the CDR3 is TGTGCCAGCAGTTACAGGGGTCTTATGAACACTGAAGCTTTCTTT. Protein product: CASSYRGLMNTEAFF.

V is TRBV6-2 or TRBV6-3 and J is TRBJ1-1; D gene unclear. Trimming cost V 4 bases and J 0 bases, with 3 bases left between them. Germline CDR1 MNHEY, CDR2 SVGEGT. This CDR3 has 12 amino acids. The CDR3, as DNA: TGTGCCAGCAGTTTCATGAACACTGAAGCTTTCTTT. Protein: CASSFMNTEAFF.

The chain carries TRBV6-5 and TRBJ2-7; D possibly corresponds to TRBD1 (5 bases). Germline-derived CDR1 and CDR2 are MNHEY and SVGAGI. V lost 4 bases, J lost 0 bases, and 10 bases lay in between. The CDR3 extends over 14 amino acids. The CDR3 loop reads CASSSGGASYEQYF. CDR3 in DNA: TGTGCCAGCAGTTCAGGTGGGGCCTCCTACGAGCAGTACTTC.

This clone turned up a few times. This rearrangement joins TRBV3-1 (or the pseudogene TRBV3-2) to TRBJ2-7, with D possibly matching TRBD1 (6 bases). Germline CDR1 and CDR2: LGHDT and YNNKEL (reference sequence). Trimming removed 4 bases at V and 3 bases at J, with 10 bases between. The CDR3 contains 13 residues. CDR3 in amino acids: CASSRGQGYEQYF. In DNA form, the CDR3 reads TGTGCCAGCAGCCGGGGGCAGGGCTACGAGCAGTACTTC.

The CDR3 reads CASSLGEEAWETQYF. Written as DNA, the CDR3 is TGTGCCAGCAGCTTGGGGGAGGAGGCATGGGAGACCCAGTACTTC. This chain connects TRBV5-4 to TRBJ2-5; D perhaps matches TRBD2 (6 bases). The V gene's germline CDR1 is SGHNT and CDR2 YYREEE (reference sequence). The CDR3 contains 15 residues. Trimming pared 0 bases from V and 5 bases from J, leaving 14 bases between.

With regard to this clone: One end of the junction does not line up with germline, which may come from a read error. This chain links TRBV7-9 with TRBJ1-1; D not resolved. CDR1 is SEHNR and CDR2 is FQNEAQ in the germline V gene (reference sequence). The CDR3 covers 13 residues. CDR3 coding DNA: TGTGCCAGCAGGCCTCCACTCGAAACCGGCGGATTGTTT. Translating gives CASRPPLETGGLF.

The chain combines TRBV19 with TRBJ2-7, with TRBD2 as a possible D gene (7 bases). Germline-derived CDR1 and CDR2 are LNHDA and SQIVND (reference sequence). This CDR3 comprises 14 residues. The ends were cut back, 7 bases at V and 4 bases at J, with 17 bases in the middle. CDR3: CASNPGGANYEQYF. The CDR3 nucleotides read TGTGCCAGTAACCCGGGGGGCGCGAATTACGAGCAGTACTTC.

This chain links TRBV7-9 with TRBJ1-1; D is ambiguous. V lost 4 bases, J lost 4 bases, and 10 bases lay in between. The CDR3 loop spans 13 amino acids. CDR1 and CDR2 from the germline V gene are SEHNR and FQNEAQ (reference sequence). The CDR3 reads CASSWRVGTEAFF. The CDR3 DNA reads as TGTGCCAGCAGCTGGAGGGTGGGCACTGAAGCTTTCTTT.

V usage is TRBV6-1 and J usage is TRBJ1-4; D is possibly TRBD1 (5 bases). The V gene's germline CDR1 is MNHNS and CDR2 SASEGT. This CDR3 is 14 amino acids long. V was trimmed by 3 bases and J by 3 bases, leaving 8 bases between them. DNA of the CDR3: TGTGCCAGCAGTGAGGGGGGGGCTAATGAAAAACTGTTTTTT. Translating gives CASSEGGANEKLFF.